The 27 T cell receptor beta chains below all came from one sample that was sequenced in a study of blood T cell repertoires in COVID-19. Libraries were prepared by immunoSEQ multiplex PCR; TCRdb keeps only in-frame clonotypes and omits some of them. The sample lists 390,000 or so clones, over 75% occurring once. Sequencing was carried out using peripheral blood. The receptors originated from a woman aged 30 to 39 with COVID-19, enrolled during active disease.

The rearrangement uses TRBV4-3 and TRBJ1-1; D gene unclear. Germline lookup yields CDR1 LGHNA and CDR2 YSLEER. Trimming removed 0 bases from V and 4 bases from J, with 12 bases in between. This CDR3 has 15 amino acids. The CDR3 is CASSQDHGFSTEAFF. The CDR3 DNA follows: TGCGCCAGCAGCCAAGATCACGGTTTTAGCACTGAAGCTTTCTTT.

This chain uses TRBV28 with TRBJ2-1, with TRBD2 matching over 9 bases. V shed 7 bases, J shed 5 bases, and the junction held 6 bases outside the gene matches. The germline V gene has CDR1 MDHEN and CDR2 SYDVKM. This CDR3 is 14 amino acids long. The DNA of the CDR3 is TGTGCCAGCACGCGGACTAGCGCGAACAATGAGCAGTTCTTC. Its translation: CASTRTSANNEQFF.

The chain combines TRBV27 with TRBJ2-5; no definite D call. The germline V gene has CDR1 MNHEY and CDR2 SMNVEV (reference sequence). This CDR3 is 12 amino acids long. V shed 4 bases and J shed 4 bases, with 7 bases lying between them. Here the CDR3 reads CASSSTPETQYF. CDR3 nucleotide sequence: TGTGCCAGCAGTTCCACTCCAGAGACCCAGTACTTC.

The chain combines TRBV2 with TRBJ2-1; tentatively, D is TRBD2 (6 bases). Deletions cut 2 bases from V and 0 bases from J, with 11 bases between. Looked up from germline, CDR1 is SNHLY and CDR2 is FYNNEI. The CDR3 has 16 residues. For the CDR3, the DNA is TGTGCCAGCAGTGAATCTACCGGGAGCTCCTACAATGAGCAGTTCTTC. It yields the protein CASSESTGSSYNEQFF.

This clone is a singleton in its sample. This chain joins TRBV9 and TRBJ2-7; D possibly corresponds to TRBD1 (6 bases). Per the germline V gene, CDR1 is SGDLS and CDR2 is YYNGEE. With 4 bases removed from V and 6 bases from J, the gap between germline ends came to 14 bases. This CDR3 has 13 amino acids. The CDR3 spells CASSSRAGVEQYF. CDR3 in DNA: TGTGCCAGCAGCTCCCGCGCAGGGGTCGAGCAGTACTTC.

The chain employs TRBV7-9 and TRBJ1-2; no firm D call. V was clipped by 1 base and J by 1 base, with 7 bases between them. This CDR3 contains 14 residues. Germline V gene lookup returns CDR1 SEHNR and CDR2 FQNEAQ (reference sequence). DNA for the CDR3: TGTGCCAGCAGCTTAGACAGCTTTAACTATGGCTACACCTTC. Protein sequence: CASSLDSFNYGYTF. Combining the CDR3 with reference TRBV7-9 and TRBJ1-2 gives the whole variable domain DTGVSQNPRHKITKRGQNVTFRCDPISEHNRLYWYRQTLGQGPEFLTYFQNEAQLEKSRLLSDRFSAERPKGSFSTLEIQRTEQGDSAMYLCASSLDSFNYGYTFGSGTRLTVV.

The J gene is TRBJ2-5, the V gene TRBV19, with TRBD2 matching 8 bases. V lost 4 bases, J lost 7 bases, and 5 bases stayed unmatched. Germline V gene sequence: CDR1 LNHDA, CDR2 SQIVND (reference sequence). The CDR3 contains 13 residues. CDR3 DNA sequence: TGTGCCAGTAGTACCGGGACTAGTGTGACCCAGTACTTC. This sequence encodes CASSTGTSVTQYF. Looking up the rest from reference TRBV19 and TRBJ2-5 gives the full variable domain: DGGITQSPKYLFRKEGQNVTLSCEQNLNHDAMYWYRQDPGQGLRLIYYSQIVNDFQKGDIAEGYSVSREKKESFPLTVTSAQKNPTAFYLCASSTGTSVTQYFGPGTRLLVL.

This sequence joins TRBV6-5 and TRBJ2-7, with D hard to call. The germline V gene has CDR1 MNHEY and CDR2 SVGAGI. Trimming cost V 7 bases and J 2 bases, with 6 bases left between them. The CDR3 length is 11 residues. This chain's CDR3 is CASTLAYEQYF. The CDR3 region has the DNA TGTGCCAGCACCCTCGCCTACGAGCAGTACTTC.

Here the CDR3 reads CATSEVGGNEQYF. The CDR3 bases are TGTGCCACCAGTGAGGTGGGAGGAAACGAGCAGTACTTC. This rearrangement joins TRBV24-1 to TRBJ2-7, with a weak D call TRBD2 (6 bases). V lost 4 bases, J lost 5 bases, and 11 bases lay in between. Germline CDR1 is KGHDR and CDR2 is SFDVKD. The CDR3 totals 13 residues.

This clone was seen once. The gene calls are TRBV30 and TRBJ1-4; D unclear. With 0 bases removed from V and 8 bases from J, the gap between germline ends came to 22 bases. This CDR3 contains 17 residues. The V gene's germline CDR1 is GTSNPN and CDR2 SVGIG (reference sequence). CDR3 coding DNA: TGTGCCTGGAGTGTAAAACCCTCGGGTCGGTCCTGGGAAAAACTGTTTTTT. Translated: CAWSVKPSGRSWEKLFF. The full variable domain, its missing parts supplied by reference TRBV30 and TRBJ1-4, is SQTIHQWPATLVQPVGSPLSLECTVEGTSNPNLYWYRQAAGRGLQLLFYSVGIGQISSEVPQNLSASRPQDRQFILSSKKLLLSDSGFYLCAWSVKPSGRSWEKLFFGSGTQLSVL.

The chain uses TRBV9 and TRBJ2-5; 10 positions agree with TRBD2. The ends lost 4 bases at V and 1 base at J; junction bases unmatched: 1. In germline, CDR1 is SGDLS, CDR2 YYNGEE. The CDR3 is 14 residues long. CDR3 coding DNA: TGTGCCAGCAGCTGGACTAGCGGCCAAGAGACCCAGTACTTC. It yields the protein CASSWTSGQETQYF. Complete variable domain (other parts from reference TRBV9 and TRBJ2-5): DSGVTQTPKHLITATGQRVTLRCSPRSGDLSVYWYQQSLDQGLQFLIQYYNGEERAKGNILERFSAQQFPDLHSELNLSSLELGDSALYFCASSWTSGQETQYFGPGTRLLVL.

This clone showed up just a few times. Here the CDR3 DNA reads TGTGCCAGCAGTTTCTCGGACAGGTACGAGCAGTACTTC. Translation gives CASSFSDRYEQYF. The chain joins TRBV28 to TRBJ2-7; 7 bases align to TRBD1. CDR1 MDHEN and CDR2 SYDVKM come from the germline V gene. The CDR3 covers 13 residues. Trimming cost V 3 bases and J 4 bases; bases outside gene matches: 3.

This chain joins TRBV6-4 and TRBJ2-1; D possibly corresponds to TRBD2 (6 bases). Germline CDR1 reads MRHNA; CDR2 reads SNTAGT. The CDR3 totals 15 residues. Between the trimmed V and J ends, which lost 0 bases and 6 bases, there was a span of 12 bases. DNA for the CDR3: TGTGCCAGCAGTGACTCGACTAGTTCGGTCAATGAGCAGTTCTTC. Amino acids: CASSDSTSSVNEQFF.

This clone was seen just once. The V gene is TRBV5-1, the J gene TRBJ2-1; 13 positions match TRBD2. V shed 4 bases, J shed 7 bases, and the junction held 17 bases outside the gene matches. CDR3 length: 19 residues. Germline-derived CDR1 and CDR2 are SGHRS and YFSETQ. CDR3 sequence: CASSPGTSGEWDNSNEQFF. The CDR3 bases are TGCGCCAGCAGCCCGGGGACTAGCGGGGAGTGGGACAATAGTAATGAGCAGTTCTTC.

The chain is built from TRBV19 and TRBJ2-1, with 13 nucleotides matching TRBD2. The CDR3 loop spans 16 amino acids. The ends lost 5 bases at V and 7 bases at J; junction bases unmatched: 8. The V gene's germline CDR1 is LNHDA and CDR2 SQIVND (reference sequence). DNA of the CDR3: TGTGCCAGTAGTTCAGGGACTAGCGGGAAGGGAAATGAGCAGTTCTTC. It codes for CASSSGTSGKGNEQFF.

V usage is TRBV2 and J usage is TRBJ2-5, with D possibly being TRBD2 (6 bases). The CDR3 loop spans 14 amino acids. Trimming removed 0 bases at V and 4 bases at J, with 9 bases between. Germline V gene sequence: CDR1 SNHLY, CDR2 FYNNEI. The CDR3 DNA reads TGTGCCAGCAGTGAAGCGGGACTGGCAGAGACCCAGTACTTC. Translation gives CASSEAGLAETQYF.

The DNA for the CDR3 is TGCGCCAGCAGCTTCCAGAAAAACTATGGCTACACCTTC. Protein: CASSFQKNYGYTF. V usage is TRBV5-1 and J usage is TRBJ1-2; D is uncertain. Trimming pared 2 bases from V and 2 bases from J, leaving 7 bases between. CDR1 is SGHRS, CDR2 YFSETQ, per germline. The CDR3 sequence is 13 residues long.

The rearrangement joins TRBV24-1 to TRBJ2-7; no clear D. Between the trimmed V and J ends, which lost 2 bases and 3 bases, there was a span of 7 bases. From germline, CDR1 is KGHDR and CDR2 SFDVKD. This CDR3 contains 13 residues. The CDR3 sequence: CATSDSYSYEQYF. CDR3 nucleotide sequence: TGTGCCACCAGTGATTCATACAGCTACGAGCAGTACTTC.

The chain is built from TRBV30 and TRBJ1-1; maybe TRBD1 (6 bases). Trimming left V 4 bases short and J 12 bases short, with 15 bases between. The CDR3 covers 11 residues. The germline CDR1 and CDR2 sequences are GTSNPN and SVGIG (reference sequence). The CDR3 is CAWKQGTRTFF. DNA for the CDR3: TGTGCCTGGAAACAGGGAACTAGGACTTTCTTT.

There are many counts of this clone. The chain combines TRBV6-1 with TRBJ2-3; 9 bases are a match to TRBD2. The CDR3 sequence is 15 residues long. The ends lost 3 bases at V and 3 bases at J; junction bases unmatched: 4. Germline-derived CDR1 and CDR2 are MNHNS and SASEGT. In DNA, the CDR3 is TGTGCCAGCAGTGAGCTTAGCGGGAGTACAGATACGCAGTATTTT. The encoded protein is CASSELSGSTDTQYF.

The J gene is TRBJ2-7, the V gene TRBV6-6, with TRBD1 identical over 8 bases. The junction had 7 bases not matched to a gene; V was cut back by 5 bases and J by 4 bases. In germline, CDR1 is MNHNY, CDR2 SVGAGI (reference sequence). CDR3 length: 14 amino acids. DNA for the CDR3: TGTGCCAGCAGTCCGGCAGGGGGCTATTACGAGCAGTACTTC. This encodes CASSPAGGYYEQYF.

The chain joins TRBV10-3 to TRBJ1-1; D gene uncertain. V lost 6 bases and J lost 8, with 19 bases in between. The CDR3 runs 14 residues. Germline V CDR1 and CDR2: ENHRY, SYGVKD. CDR3 region: CAIRPRGGSKEAFF. The CDR3 DNA reads TGTGCCATCAGACCCCGAGGAGGGTCTAAAGAAGCTTTCTTT.

The chain carries TRBV10-3 and TRBJ2-5, with D tentatively TRBD1 (6 bases). The CDR3 runs to 12 residues. Germline assignment: CDR1 ENHRY and CDR2 SYGVKD. V lost 0 bases and J 11 bases, leaving 10 bases between the germline ends. The CDR3 reads CAISESRQEQYF. The CDR3 DNA follows: TGTGCCATCAGTGAGTCGCGACAGGAGCAGTACTTC.

The chain combines TRBV7-9 with TRBJ2-3; 8 bases match TRBD2. CDR1 is SEHNR, CDR2 FQNEAQ, per germline (reference sequence). The CDR3 totals 15 residues. Losses at the gene ends were 2 bases for V and 2 bases for J; bases not matched to a gene: 3. As DNA, the CDR3 is TGTGCCAGCAGCTTAAAAGCGGGAGCCACAGATACGCAGTATTTT. It is translated as CASSLKAGATDTQYF.

The genes are TRBV7-2 and TRBJ1-2, with 9 bases identical to TRBD1. The CDR3 runs 16 residues. Germline CDR1 reads SGHTA; CDR2 reads FQGNSA. The junction had 9 bases not matched to a gene; V was cut back by 1 base and J by 6 bases. The CDR3 sequence: CASSLGTGTGSNGYTF. DNA for the CDR3: TGTGCCAGCAGCTTAGGAACTGGGACAGGGTCGAATGGCTACACCTTC. The full variable domain, completed using reference TRBV7-2 and TRBJ1-2, is GAGVSQSPSNKVTEKGKDVELRCDPISGHTALYWYRQSLGQGLEFLIYFQGNSAPDKSGLPSDRFSAERTGGSVSTLTIQRTQQEDSAVYLCASSLGTGTGSNGYTFGSGTRLTVV.

The DNA for the CDR3 is TGTGCCAGCAGCCCTCAAAGCAGGGGGGTTCAAGAGACCCAGTACTTC. It encodes CASSPQSRGVQETQYF. V and J are TRBV9 and TRBJ2-5, with D possibly TRBD1 on 7 matching bases. Trimming left V 4 bases short and J 2 bases short, with 18 bases between. Germline V CDR1 and CDR2: SGDLS, YYNGEE. This CDR3 contains 16 residues.

Only a few counts were recorded for this clone. V gene TRBV3-1 (or the pseudogene TRBV3-2) combines with J gene TRBJ1-3; D is unclear. CDR1 and CDR2 (germline): LGHDT, YNNKEL (reference sequence). The CDR3 is 13 residues long. Trimming shortened V by 1 base and J by 2 bases, and 3 bases separated the two germline ends. CDR3 residues: CASSQGPGNTIYF. The CDR3 DNA follows: TGTGCCAGCAGCCAAGGGCCTGGAAACACCATATATTTT.